The 29 T cell receptor beta chains presented below share a single source sample, sequenced in a study of OX40 agonist ivuxolimab in advanced cancers. Produced via immunoSEQ multiplex PCR; TCRdb's table is partial and in-frame only. The table lists fewer than 75,000 clones, about 87% of them singletons, with 0.65% to 0.7% in the top ten. Sequenced here: CD4+ or CD8+ T cells sorted from blood, sampled in a trial of the OX40 agonist ivuxolimab. The receptor set was obtained from an adult with an advanced solid tumor such as melanoma, head and neck, liver or kidney cancer.

This chain uses TRBV6-9 with TRBJ2-7; 12 positions match TRBD1. V lost 6 bases, J lost 5 bases, and 14 bases stayed unmatched. The CDR3 totals 17 residues. Germline-derived CDR1 and CDR2 are MNHGY and SVAAGI. The DNA for the CDR3 is TGTGCCAGCAGCCATAATACTTTGGGACAGGGGGCCAACGAGCAGTACTTC. Amino acid sequence: CASSHNTLGQGANEQYF.

Comments on this clone: The same CDR3 arises from other DNA sequences in this sample as well. V and J are TRBV7-3 and TRBJ2-5; 8 bases line up with TRBD1. This CDR3 is built from 13 residues. V shed 3 bases and J 4 bases; nucleotides not matched to a gene: 1. Germline V CDR1 and CDR2: SGHTA, FQGTGA. CDR3 residues: CASSFTGGETQYF. The CDR3 DNA is TGTGCCAGCAGCTTCACAGGGGGAGAGACCCAGTACTTC.

The chain has TRBV19 and TRBJ2-5, with D possibly TRBD1 on 6 matching bases. The germline CDR1 and CDR2 sequences are LNHDA and SQIVND (reference sequence). The V and J ends lost 4 bases and 2 bases respectively, with 14 bases between them. The CDR3 totals 15 residues. The CDR3 nucleotides read TGTGCCAGTAGTACAGGACAGAGTTTTCAAGAGACCCAGTACTTC. Residues: CASSTGQSFQETQYF.

This chain joins TRBV12-2 and TRBJ2-6; the table's TRBD1 call for D was not verified on the DNA. TRBV12-2 is a known pseudogene. This CDR3 has 16 amino acids. CDR3 nucleotides: TGTGCAAGTCGCTCCCGACAGAGCTCTGGGGCCAACGTCCTGACTTTC. This gives the protein CASRSRQSSGANVLTF.

The rearrangement links TRBV7-9 to TRBJ2-3; unclear D gene. The V gene lost 2 bases and the J gene lost 4 bases, with 7 bases spanning the gap. Germline loops: CDR1 SEHNR, CDR2 FQNEAQ (reference sequence). This CDR3 region has 13 residues. The CDR3, as DNA: TGTGCCAGCAGCTTAATAGAGGCAGATACGCAGTATTTT. Its translation is CASSLIEADTQYF.

The chain carries TRBV28 and TRBJ1-2; D not resolved. This CDR3 region has 12 residues. The V gene lost 9 bases and the J gene lost 2 bases, with 10 bases spanning the gap. Germline CDR1 is MDHEN and CDR2 is SYDVKM. This chain's CDR3 is CASDTSNYGYTF. CDR3 in DNA: TGTGCCAGTGATACATCGAACTATGGCTACACCTTC.

This sequence joins TRBV30 and TRBJ2-2, with TRBD2 identical over 7 bases. V shed 5 bases, J shed 5 bases, and the junction held 11 bases outside the gene matches. This CDR3 contains 15 residues. The V gene's germline CDR1 is GTSNPN and CDR2 SVGIG (reference sequence). The DNA of the CDR3 is TGTGCCTGGGATCGCGCGGGAGTTGGTACCGGGGAGCTGTTTTTT. As protein: CAWDRAGVGTGELFF.

The gene calls are TRBV11-3 and TRBJ2-1, with 8 positions matching TRBD2. CDR1 and CDR2 (germline): SGHNT, YENEEA. The CDR3 length is 20 residues. The V gene end was trimmed by 2 bases and the J gene end by 2 bases; junction bases not matched to a gene: 17. The CDR3 sequence: CASSLISYAAGVAPYNEQFF. The CDR3 region has the DNA TGTGCCAGCAGCTTAATTAGCTACGCAGCGGGAGTAGCCCCCTACAATGAGCAGTTCTTC.

The rearrangement links TRBV2 to TRBJ1-5; D call uncertain. CDR3 length: 15 residues. Per germline, CDR1 SNHLY and CDR2 FYNNEI. The germline V and J ends were trimmed by 2 bases and 5 bases, with 13 bases remaining between them. CDR3 in DNA: TGTGCCAGCAGTGAAAATTCTCCCCGGGATCAGCCCCAGCATTTT. It translates to CASSENSPRDQPQHF.

V usage is TRBV7-3 and J usage is TRBJ2-6, with D possibly matching TRBD1 (7 bases). Deletions cut 4 bases from V and 2 bases from J, with 15 bases between. Germline V CDR1 and CDR2: SGHTA, FQGTGA. The CDR3 totals 17 residues. The CDR3 DNA sequence: TGTGCCAGCAGCTCCACAGGGGCGGGAACTGGGGCCAACGTCCTGACTTTC. Translation: CASSSTGAGTGANVLTF.

The chain combines TRBV18 with TRBJ2-1; D is uncertain. V lost 2 bases and J 0 bases, leaving 14 bases between the germline ends. Germline lookup yields CDR1 KGHSH and CDR2 LQKENI. The CDR3 loop spans 17 amino acids. The DNA for the CDR3 is TGTGCCAGCTCACCATCGAGCCAGGCCCTCTCCTACAATGAGCAGTTCTTC. It encodes CASSPSSQALSYNEQFF.

V is TRBV28 and J is TRBJ1-2; 9 nucleotides align to TRBD1. V was clipped by 6 bases and J by 8 bases; unmatched bases: 13. CDR3 size: 15 residues. CDR1 and CDR2 (germline): MDHEN, SYDVKM. CDR3 protein: CASSSAGTGQEGYTF. DNA for the CDR3: TGTGCCAGCAGCAGTGCGGGGACAGGGCAAGAGGGCTACACCTTC.

There are a few counts of this clone. V usage is TRBV6-6 and J usage is TRBJ2-7; possible D gene TRBD1, 5 bases. V lost 2 bases and J lost 3, with 14 bases in between. CDR1 is MNHNY and CDR2 is SVGAGI in the germline V gene (reference sequence). The CDR3 spans 15 residues. The CDR3 sequence: CASSYPQGSSYEQYF. The DNA for the CDR3 is TGTGCCAGCAGTTACCCCCAGGGAAGTAGCTACGAGCAGTACTTC.

The chain combines TRBV6-1 with TRBJ1-5; 8 bases are a match to TRBD1. Germline CDR1 reads MNHNS; CDR2 reads SASEGT. The CDR3 is 15 amino acids. Trimming cost V 6 bases and J 9 bases; bases outside gene matches: 13. In DNA, the CDR3 is TGTGCCAGCAGCACATCAGGGGGCTTAGGGGTGCCCCAGCATTTT. This codes for CASSTSGGLGVPQHF.

The rearrangement uses TRBV11-2 and TRBJ2-7; D is undetermined. The V and J ends lost 5 bases and 3 bases respectively, with 14 bases between them. The CDR3 extends over 14 amino acids. CDR1 and CDR2 (germline): SGHAT, FQNNGV. CDR3 region: CASSPLAGVYEQYF. The DNA of the CDR3 is TGTGCCAGCAGCCCTCTCGCAGGTGTCTACGAGCAGTACTTC.

The CDR3: CASSQAGTGASNEQYF. CDR3 in DNA: TGTGCCAGCAGCCAGGCCGGGACAGGGGCGTCAAACGAGCAGTACTTC. The J gene is TRBJ2-7, the V gene TRBV4-2, with 10 bases lining up with TRBD1. Germline trimming cut 3 bases from V and 5 bases from J; bases unmatched to any gene: 10. The CDR3 length is 16 residues. Germline lookup yields CDR1 LGHNA and CDR2 YNFKEQ.

This chain connects TRBV29-1 to TRBJ2-1; TRBD2 might be the D (5 bases). The CDR3 has 15 amino acids. V was trimmed by 3 bases and J by 2 bases, leaving 14 bases between them. Germline CDR1 and CDR2: SQVTM and ANQGSEA. CDR3 nucleotides: TGCAGCGTTGACTCTGGCGGGTACCCCTACAATGAGCAGTTCTTC. Its protein product is CSVDSGGYPYNEQFF.

The chain has TRBV21-1 and TRBJ2-4; TRBD2, the table's D call, lacks a check against the DNA. TRBV21-1 is a pseudogene segment. The CDR3 runs 16 residues. This CDR3 reads CASSKGRVLWENIQYF. DNA of the CDR3: TGTGCCAGCAGCAAAGGGAGGGTATTATGGGAAAACATTCAGTACTTC.

The V call is TRBV2, the J call TRBJ1-1, with D possibly TRBD1 on 5 matching bases. The CDR3 runs 12 residues. Germline assignment: CDR1 SNHLY and CDR2 FYNNEI. Trimming left V 4 bases short and J 11 bases short, with 14 bases between. CDR3 loop: CASSGTRFNAFF. DNA for the CDR3: TGTGCCAGCAGTGGGACAAGGTTTAATGCTTTCTTT.

The table lists this clone with a count of one. J is TRBJ2-3 and V is TRBV19, with a tentative D call TRBD1 (6 bases). CDR1 is LNHDA and CDR2 is SQIVND in the germline V gene (reference sequence). The CDR3 has 15 amino acids. The V end lost 7 bases, the J end lost 2 bases, and 16 bases lay between the germline ends. Here the CDR3 reads CASTRTAEATDTQYF. Written as DNA, the CDR3 is TGTGCCAGTACCCGGACAGCTGAAGCCACAGATACGCAGTATTTT.

The chain is built from TRBV5-5 and TRBJ2-3; 13 positions agree with TRBD2. This CDR3 region has 16 residues. V shed 4 bases and J 2 bases; nucleotides not matched to a gene: 4. The germline gives CDR1 SGHKS, CDR2 YYEKEE (reference sequence). CDR3 sequence (DNA): TGTGCCAGCAGCCTGGGACTAGCGGGGATCACAGATACGCAGTATTTT. This translates into CASSLGLAGITDTQYF.

The V call is TRBV15, the J call TRBJ2-2; D is uncertain. This CDR3 comprises 13 residues. Trimming removed 0 bases from V and 7 bases from J, with 6 bases in between. Germline loops: CDR1 LNHNV, CDR2 YYDKDF (reference sequence). The CDR3, as DNA: TGTGCCACCAGCAGAGATCTGGGCGGGGAGCTGTTTTTT. Its translation is CATSRDLGGELFF.

This clone has a single count. The CDR3 region has the DNA TGTGCCTGGAGTGTAGGGGGGAGGGCCTCCCTCGAGCAGTACTTC. The encoded protein is CAWSVGGRASLEQYF. The chain uses TRBV30 and TRBJ2-7, with D maybe TRBD2 (7 bases). The CDR3 is 15 amino acids. Trimming left V 0 bases short and J 6 bases short, with 18 bases between. The germline CDR1 and CDR2 sequences are GTSNPN and SVGIG (reference sequence).

The chain links TRBV4-1 to TRBJ1-2; D possibly corresponds to TRBD1 (6 bases). The CDR3 contains 15 residues. Looked up from germline, CDR1 is MGHRA and CDR2 is YSYEKL. V was clipped by 4 bases and J by 4 bases, with 16 bases between them. The CDR3 DNA follows: TGCGCCAGCAGCCCCCGGGACAACCAAGTCTATGGCTACACCTTC. Protein: CASSPRDNQVYGYTF.

The V call is TRBV7-2, the J call TRBJ2-1; maybe TRBD1 (6 bases). Trimming cost V 5 bases and J 5 bases, with 10 bases left between them. CDR3 size: 13 residues. Germline CDR1 and CDR2: SGHTA and FQGNSA. This chain's CDR3 is CASSLDRNNEQFF. CDR3 coding DNA: TGTGCCAGCAGCCTGGACAGAAACAATGAGCAGTTCTTC.

The chain joins TRBV30 to TRBJ2-1; a possible D gene is TRBD2 (6 bases). The germline V and J ends were trimmed by 4 bases and 2 bases, with 12 bases remaining between them. The CDR3 is 14 amino acids. Germline values: CDR1 GTSNPN, CDR2 SVGIG (reference sequence). In DNA form, the CDR3 reads TGTGCCTGGACCGGGACTTCCCCCTACAATGAGCAGTTCTTC. Its protein product is CAWTGTSPYNEQFF.

CDR3 residues: CASASRGLNTDTQYF. CDR3 DNA: TGTGCCAGTGCGTCGCGGGGGTTGAACACAGATACGCAGTATTTT. The chain uses TRBV19 and TRBJ2-3; 7 bases line up with TRBD2. The germline CDR1 and CDR2 sequences are LNHDA and SQIVND (reference sequence). J lost 2 bases, V lost 8 bases, and 10 bases had no gene match. The CDR3 extends over 15 amino acids. Combining the CDR3 with reference TRBV19 and TRBJ2-3 gives the whole variable domain DGGITQSPKYLFRKEGQNVTLSCEQNLNHDAMYWYRQDPGQGLRLIYYSQIVNDFQKGDIAEGYSVSREKKESFPLTVTSAQKNPTAFYLCASASRGLNTDTQYFGPGTRLTVL.

The chain is built from TRBV2 and TRBJ2-1, with D possibly being TRBD1 (6 bases). V lost 6 bases to trimming and J lost 0 bases, with 9 bases between them. Germline V gives CDR1 SNHLY, CDR2 FYNNEI. CDR3 size: 14 residues. CDR3 region: CASRRGSSYNEQFF. In nucleotides, the CDR3 is TGTGCCAGCAGGAGGGGGAGCTCCTACAATGAGCAGTTCTTC.

The genes are TRBV10-3 and TRBJ1-4; 7 bases align to TRBD1. Germline-derived CDR1 and CDR2 are ENHRY and SYGVKD. The junction had 10 bases not matched to a gene; V was cut back by 10 bases and J by 8 bases. This CDR3 spans 13 amino acids. This CDR3 reads CATRQGVEEKLFF. CDR3 DNA sequence: TGTGCCACCCGACAGGGAGTGGAAGAAAAACTGTTTTTT.